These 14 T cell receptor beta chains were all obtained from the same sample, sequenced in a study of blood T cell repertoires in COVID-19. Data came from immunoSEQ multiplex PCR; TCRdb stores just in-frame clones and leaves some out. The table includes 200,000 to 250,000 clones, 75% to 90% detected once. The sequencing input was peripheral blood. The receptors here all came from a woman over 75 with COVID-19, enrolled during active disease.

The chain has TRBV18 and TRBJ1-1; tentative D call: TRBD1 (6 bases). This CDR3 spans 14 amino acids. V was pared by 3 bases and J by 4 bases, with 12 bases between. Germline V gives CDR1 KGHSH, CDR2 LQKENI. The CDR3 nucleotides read TGTGCCAGCTCACCGGGGGCGCGGAGCACTGAAGCTTTCTTT. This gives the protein CASSPGARSTEAFF.

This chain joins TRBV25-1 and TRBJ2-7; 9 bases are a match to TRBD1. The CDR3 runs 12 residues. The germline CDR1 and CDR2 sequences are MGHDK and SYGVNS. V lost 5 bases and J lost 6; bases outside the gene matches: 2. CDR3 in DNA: TGTGCCAGCAGTAGGGACAGGGCCGAGCAGTACTTC. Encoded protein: CASSRDRAEQYF.

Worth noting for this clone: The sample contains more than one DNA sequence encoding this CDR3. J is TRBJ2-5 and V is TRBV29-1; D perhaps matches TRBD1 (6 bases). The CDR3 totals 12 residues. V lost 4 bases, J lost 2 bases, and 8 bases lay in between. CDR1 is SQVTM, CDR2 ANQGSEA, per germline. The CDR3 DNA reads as TGCAGCGTTGCACAGGGTCAAGAGACCCAGTACTTC. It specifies CSVAQGQETQYF. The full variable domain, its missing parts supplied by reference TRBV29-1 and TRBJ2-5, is SAVISQKPSRDICQRGTSLTIQCQVDSQVTMMFWYRQQPGQSLTLIATANQGSEATYESGFVIDKFPISRPNLTFSTLTVSNMSPEDSSIYLCSVAQGQETQYFGPGTRLLVL.

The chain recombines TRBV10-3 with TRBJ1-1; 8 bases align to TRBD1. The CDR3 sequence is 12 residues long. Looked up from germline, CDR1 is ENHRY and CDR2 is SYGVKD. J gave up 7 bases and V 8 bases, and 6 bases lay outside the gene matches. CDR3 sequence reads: CAIRTGFGEAFF. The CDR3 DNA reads TGTGCCATCCGGACAGGGTTTGGTGAAGCTTTCTTT.

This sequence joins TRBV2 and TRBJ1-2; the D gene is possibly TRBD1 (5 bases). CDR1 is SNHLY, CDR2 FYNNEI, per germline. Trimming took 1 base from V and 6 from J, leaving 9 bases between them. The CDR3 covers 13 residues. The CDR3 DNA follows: TGTGCCAGCAGTGAAGGCAGGGAGGATGGCTACACCTTC. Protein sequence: CASSEGREDGYTF.

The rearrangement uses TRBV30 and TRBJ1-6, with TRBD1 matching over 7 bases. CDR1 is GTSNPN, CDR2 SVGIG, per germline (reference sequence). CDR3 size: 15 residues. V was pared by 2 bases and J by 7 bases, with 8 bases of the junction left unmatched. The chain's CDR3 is CAWSTGQRRNSPLHF. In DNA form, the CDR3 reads TGTGCCTGGAGTACGGGACAGAGGAGGAATTCACCCCTCCACTTT.

The CDR3 region has the DNA TGCGCCAGCAGCCTTCGACTAGCGGGAGGAGGAGATACGCAGTATTTT. Amino acids: CASSLRLAGGGDTQYF. The gene calls are TRBV5-1 and TRBJ2-3, with 13 bases fitting TRBD2. The CDR3 is 16 residues long. CDR1 is SGHRS, CDR2 YFSETQ, per germline. The V and J ends lost 4 bases and 5 bases, in that order; junction bases with no gene match: 7.

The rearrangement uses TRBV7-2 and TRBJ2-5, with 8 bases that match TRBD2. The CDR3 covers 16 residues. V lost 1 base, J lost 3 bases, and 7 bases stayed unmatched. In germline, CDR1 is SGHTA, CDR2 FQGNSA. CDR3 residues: CASSLVPPGGEETQYF. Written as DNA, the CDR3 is TGTGCCAGCAGCTTAGTCCCCCCGGGAGGGGAAGAGACCCAGTACTTC.

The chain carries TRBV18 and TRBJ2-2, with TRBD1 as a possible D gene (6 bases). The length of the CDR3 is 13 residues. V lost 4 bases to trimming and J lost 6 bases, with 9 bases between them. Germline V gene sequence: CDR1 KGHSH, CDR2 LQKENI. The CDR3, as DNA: TGTGCCAGCTCACTCACAGGGCCCGGGGAGCTGTTTTTT. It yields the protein CASSLTGPGELFF.

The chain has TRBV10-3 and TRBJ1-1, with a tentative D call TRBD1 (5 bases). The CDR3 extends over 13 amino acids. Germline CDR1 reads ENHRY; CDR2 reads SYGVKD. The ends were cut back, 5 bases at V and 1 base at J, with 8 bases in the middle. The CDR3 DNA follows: TGTGCCATCAGTCCACAGGAGAACACTGAAGCTTTCTTT. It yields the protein CAISPQENTEAFF.

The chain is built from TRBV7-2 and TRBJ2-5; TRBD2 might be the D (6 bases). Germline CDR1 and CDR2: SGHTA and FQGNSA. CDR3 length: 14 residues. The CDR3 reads CAIGAGGVPGTQYF. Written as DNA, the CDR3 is TGTGCGATAGGGGCGGGCGGGGTCCCTGGGACCCAGTACTTC.

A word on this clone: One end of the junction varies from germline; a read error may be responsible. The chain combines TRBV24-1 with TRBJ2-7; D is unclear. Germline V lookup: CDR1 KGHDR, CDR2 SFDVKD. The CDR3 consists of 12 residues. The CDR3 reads CATSDFTEAEIF. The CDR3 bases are TGTGCCACCAGTGATTTTACAGAAGCCGAAATCTTC.

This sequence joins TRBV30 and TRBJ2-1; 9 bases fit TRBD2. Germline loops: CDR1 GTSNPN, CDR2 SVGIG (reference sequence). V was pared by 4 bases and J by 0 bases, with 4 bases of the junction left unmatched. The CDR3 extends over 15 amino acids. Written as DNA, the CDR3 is TGTGCCTGGATAGCGGGAGTACTCTCCTACAATGAGCAGTTCTTC. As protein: CAWIAGVLSYNEQFF.

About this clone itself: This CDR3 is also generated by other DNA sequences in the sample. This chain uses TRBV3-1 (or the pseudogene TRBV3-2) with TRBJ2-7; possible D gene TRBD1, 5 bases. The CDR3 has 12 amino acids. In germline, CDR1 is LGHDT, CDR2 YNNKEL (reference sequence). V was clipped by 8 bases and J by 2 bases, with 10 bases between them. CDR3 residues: CASSRETYEQYF. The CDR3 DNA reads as TGTGCCAGCTCCAGGGAAACCTACGAGCAGTACTTC.